This T cell receptor (beta chain) originates from a study of blood T cell repertoires in COVID-19. Study details: Material from acute and convalescent COVID-19 was sourced from the United States, Italy and Spain. PBMCs, B-cell-depleted T cells, or T cells were the source of the cDNA or gDNA that made up the material.

The ends lost 2 bases at V and 3 bases at J; junction bases unmatched: 0. CDR1 and CDR2 from the germline V gene are MDHEN and SYDVKM. The CDR3 is 13 residues long. Seattle's cohort entered during active infection and was followed longitudinally. In the study's own analysis: Amplifying reference gene primers gave estimates of nucleated cell counts. The protocol was immunoSEQ multiplex PCR, while the TCRdb copy is restricted to in-frame clones and leaves out a portion. The V and J calls and clone size are taken from that table; D and trimming were inferred from the DNA. The table lists roughly 290,000 clones, around 90% of them singletons.

V and J are TRBV28 and TRBJ2-7, with 8 bases lining up with TRBD2. The receptor's source is a woman aged 25 to 39 with COVID-19, enrolled during active disease. The sample comprised peripheral blood. The CDR3 nucleotides are TGTGCCAGCAGTTTAGCGGGGGGCTACGAGCAGTACTTC. Translating it yields CASSLAGGYEQYF.